This passage covers 20 T cell receptor beta chains from one sample sequenced in a study of Graves' ophthalmopathy and Graves' hyperthyroidism. The authors amplified TCR beta CDR3 regions, and they did so from RNA transcripts for repertoire sequencing. Scientists carried out first-round RT-PCR using HTBI primers and then a second-round multiplex PCR. TCRdb re-called the multiplex PCR reads with MiXCR, one entry per CDR3 protein. The sample carries 45,000 to 60,000 distinct CDR3 sequences, 45% to 55% recorded once. The sample comprised peripheral blood. Every receptor here comes from an adult woman with Graves' ophthalmopathy.

The chain combines TRBV19 with TRBJ2-1; TRBD1 matches 10 bases. This CDR3 region has 14 residues. In germline, CDR1 is LNHDA, CDR2 SQIVND (reference sequence). The V segment lost 6 bases and the J segment 7 bases; nucleotides outside the gene matches: 6. The CDR3 nucleotides are TGTGCCAGTAGACGGACAGGGGGGAGGAATGAGCAGTTCTTC. It yields the protein CASRRTGGRNEQFF.

This clonotype was seen many times. V and J are TRBV28 and TRBJ1-5; no clear D. V lost 4 bases, J lost 11 bases, and 18 bases lay in between. The CDR3 contains 14 residues. CDR1 is MDHEN and CDR2 is SYDVKM in the germline V gene. The CDR3 region is CASSSSFSNRAQHF. The CDR3 DNA reads TGTGCCAGCAGTTCAAGTTTTAGCAATCGAGCCCAGCATTTT.

Of note for this clonotype: This is likely a read error, given that the CDR3 carries no conserved phenylalanine or tryptophan at its end. V and J are TRBV11-2 and TRBJ2-2; D gene ambiguous. Germline-derived CDR1 and CDR2 are SGHAT and FQNNGV. This CDR3 has 14 residues. The CDR3 is CASSLGANTEELFL. Written as DNA, the CDR3 is TGTGCCAGCAGCTTAGGGGCCAACACCGAGGAGCTGTTTTTG.

Only a few counts were recorded for this clonotype. The J gene is TRBJ2-2, the V gene TRBV10-2; D gene ambiguous. V was shortened by 9 bases and J by 4 bases, with 18 bases between the two germline ends. This CDR3 has 15 residues. Per the germline V gene, CDR1 is WSHSY and CDR2 is SAAADI. The CDR3 nucleotides read TGCGCCAGTTCCGAAGTGCGATCGGCCACCGGGGAGCTGTTTTTT. Its protein is CASSEVRSATGELFF.

This clonotype was detected ten times or more. V usage is TRBV6-4 and J usage is TRBJ2-1, with 8 positions matching TRBD2. The CDR3 is made up of 15 amino acids. CDR1 is MRHNA and CDR2 is SNTAGT in the germline V gene. The ends lost 0 bases at V and 5 bases at J; junction bases unmatched: 3. In nucleotides, the CDR3 is TGTGCCAGCAGTGACTCGGCTAGCGGGCACAATGAGCAGTTCTTC. Encoded protein: CASSDSASGHNEQFF.

This clonotype was detected many times. The rearrangement links TRBV12-5 to TRBJ2-5; 10 bases match TRBD2. Trimming cost V 6 bases and J 1 base; bases outside gene matches: 8. From germline, CDR1 is LGHNT and CDR2 FRNRAP. The CDR3 is made up of 16 amino acids. As DNA, the CDR3 is TGTGCTAGTGGCAACTTTAGGACTAGCGGCCAAGAGACCCAGTACTTC. Translating gives CASGNFRTSGQETQYF.

The rearrangement joins TRBV20-1 to TRBJ2-3; weak D call: TRBD1 (6 bases). Germline CDR1 DFQATT, CDR2 SNEGSKA (reference sequence). V lost 5 bases, J lost 11 bases, and 23 bases lay in between. This CDR3 contains 14 residues. The CDR3 reads CSAPPGDQRNEQYF. The CDR3 DNA sequence: TGCAGTGCTCCACCAGGGGACCAACGGAATGAGCAGTATTTT.

This clonotype was seen ten or more times. The chain carries TRBV20-1 and TRBJ1-3, with D hard to call. Germline assignment: CDR1 DFQATT and CDR2 SNEGSKA (reference sequence). V was clipped by 6 bases and J by 0 bases, with 12 bases between them. This CDR3 has 14 residues. The CDR3 here is CSAPGPSSGNTIYF. The CDR3, as DNA: TGCAGTGCCCCCGGGCCGAGCTCTGGAAACACCATATATTTT.

This clonotype was found many times. The CDR3 DNA reads as TGTGCCAGCAGTACAACAGGGGAGAGTGATGAAGCTTTCTTT. Its translation: CASSTTGESDEAFF. V is TRBV28 and J is TRBJ1-1, with 7 bases identical to TRBD1. The CDR3 has 14 residues. Per germline, CDR1 MDHEN and CDR2 SYDVKM. V shed 5 bases, J shed 7 bases, and the junction held 10 bases outside the gene matches.

A few counts support this clonotype. The rearrangement uses TRBV20-1 and TRBJ2-7; D remains ambiguous. The germline V gene has CDR1 DFQATT and CDR2 SNEGSKA (reference sequence). The CDR3 is made up of 14 amino acids. Trimming removed 1 base at V and 0 bases at J, with 10 bases between. In DNA form, the CDR3 reads TGCAGTGCTAGAGCTGGAAAGCCCTCCTACGAGCAGTACTTC. This gives the protein CSARAGKPSYEQYF.

The chain links TRBV6-2 or TRBV6-3 to TRBJ2-1, with D tentatively TRBD2 (5 bases). Germline-derived CDR1 and CDR2 are MNHEY and SVGEGT. The CDR3 loop spans 17 amino acids. Trimming stripped 3 bases from V and 6 bases from J, with 21 bases between. The CDR3 here is CASSYGEISEGLNEQFF. In nucleotides, the CDR3 is TGTGCCAGCAGTTATGGTGAGATCTCAGAGGGTCTCAATGAGCAGTTCTTC.

By sample fraction, this clonotype is medium-sized (0.01 to 0.1%). The V gene is TRBV15, the J gene TRBJ2-1; perhaps TRBD2 as D (5 bases). The V end was cut by 5 bases, the J end by 8 bases, with 10 bases between. Germline V gene data show CDR1 as LNHNV and CDR2 as YYDKDF (reference sequence). The CDR3 contains 12 residues. The CDR3 region is CATSVSDYEQFF. Here the CDR3 DNA reads TGTGCCACCAGCGTATCGGACTATGAGCAGTTCTTC.

V and J are TRBV15 and TRBJ1-1, with a tentative D call TRBD1 (6 bases). Germline loops: CDR1 LNHNV, CDR2 YYDKDF (reference sequence). The CDR3 extends over 15 amino acids. With 3 bases removed from V and 1 base from J, the gap between germline ends came to 12 bases. CDR3 sequence: CATSRRGHQNTEAFF. CDR3 DNA sequence: TGTGCCACCAGCAGGCGGGGACACCAGAACACTGAAGCTTTCTTT. The variable domain in full, completed from reference TRBV15 and TRBJ1-1, reads DAMVIQNPRYQVTQFGKPVTLSCSQTLNHNVMYWYQQKSSQAPKLLFHYYDKDFNNEADTPDNFQSRRPNTSFCFLDIRSPGLGDTAMYLCATSRRGHQNTEAFFGQGTRLTVV.

The chain's CDR3 is CASSLGTGGEQYF. As DNA, the CDR3 is TGTGCCAGCAGTCTCGGGACAGGGGGTGAGCAGTACTTC. The chain uses TRBV2 and TRBJ2-7, with 11 bases lining up with TRBD1. The CDR3 extends over 13 amino acids. J gave up 7 bases and V 5 bases, and 4 bases lay outside the gene matches. CDR1 and CDR2 from the germline V gene are SNHLY and FYNNEI.

Here the CDR3 reads CASSVGTNYGYTF. In DNA form, the CDR3 reads TGTGCCAGCAGCGTAGGGACTAACTATGGCTACACCTTC. The chain combines TRBV9 with TRBJ1-2, with D unclear. Per the germline V gene, CDR1 is SGDLS and CDR2 is YYNGEE. This CDR3 is built from 13 residues. V lost 0 bases and J lost 0, with 3 bases in between.

This clonotype has a count of ten or more. This chain uses TRBV7-8 with TRBJ1-4; D possibly corresponds to TRBD1 (6 bases). The CDR3 length is 14 residues. V was cut by 1 base and J by 7 bases, with 10 bases left in between. CDR1 and CDR2 (germline): SGHVS, FQNEAQ. CDR3 sequence (DNA): TGTGCCAGCAGCTTAGGGCAGGGGTTTGAAAAACTGTTTTTT. Translation gives CASSLGQGFEKLFF.

The table lists this clonotype with many counts. V is TRBV28 and J is TRBJ2-2; possibly TRBD1 or TRBD2 for D (5 bases each). The CDR3 is 14 residues long. Germline CDR1 is MDHEN and CDR2 is SYDVKM. Trimming removed 7 bases at V and 5 bases at J, with 14 bases between. The CDR3 reads CASTRDPGTGELFF. In nucleotides, the CDR3 is TGTGCCAGCACCAGGGACCCGGGGACCGGGGAGCTGTTTTTT.

Regarding this clonotype: The junction does not match germline at one end; this may be a read error. The chain links TRBV7-7 to TRBJ2-1; 16 positions agree with TRBD2. Germline loops: CDR1 SSHAT, CDR2 FNYEAQ (reference sequence). This CDR3 is built from 16 residues. CDR3 coding DNA: TGTGCTAGCAGCTTGGGGACTAGCGGGAGGGCCGCTGAGCAGTTCTTC. Translating gives CASSLGTSGRAAEQFF.

This clonotype was found many times. The chain links TRBV28 to TRBJ1-2; 7 nucleotides line up with TRBD1. Germline CDR1 MDHEN, CDR2 SYDVKM. V lost 1 base and J lost 4; bases outside the gene matches: 6. The CDR3 has 15 amino acids. The CDR3, as DNA: TGTGCCAGCAGTTTATCGGTGACAGGGTCCTATGGCTACACCTTC. Protein sequence: CASSLSVTGSYGYTF.

This clonotype showed up many times. The rearrangement joins TRBV28 to TRBJ1-5; D unclear. V was shortened by 5 bases and J by 5 bases, with 10 bases between the two germline ends. The CDR3 spans 13 residues. CDR1 is MDHEN, CDR2 SYDVKM, per germline. DNA for the CDR3: TGTGCCAGCAGTCCCCCAACCCATCAGCCCCAGCATTTT. It specifies CASSPPTHQPQHF.